This T cell receptor beta chain is from a study of CD8 T cells in ankylosing spondylitis. In TCRdb, the 5' RACE reads were re-called with MiXCR into one record per CDR3 protein. The table includes roughly 38,000 distinct CDR3 sequences, 16% detected once. The sample comprised blood. This TCR was recovered from a male donor with ankylosing spondylitis or in good health (not recorded which).

The CDR3 sequence is CASSPQQGFIHNEQFF. CDR3 nucleotide sequence: TGCGCCAGCAGCCCTCAACAGGGATTTATTCACAATGAGCAGTTCTTC. V and J are TRBV4-3 and TRBJ2-1; a weak D match, TRBD1 (6 bases). The CDR3 contains 16 residues. Between the trimmed V and J ends, which lost 4 bases and 5 bases, there was a span of 18 bases. The V gene's germline CDR1 is LGHNA and CDR2 YSLEER.